The 16 T cell receptor beta chains below come from one sample, sequenced in a study of fetal regulatory T cell absence and autoimmunity (dated by TCRdb to 2017 to 2019). Libraries were made using the immunoSEQ multiplex PCR assay. Imported from immuneACCESS, the table was reduced by TCRdb to in-frame sequences with V and J called. These copies leave out some clones; in studies compared against another copy, an unresolved V gene accounts for under half, and the cause of the remainder is not known. In this sample the table shows some 87,000 clones, 72% of which occur a single time. Clones ranked in the top ten supply roughly 2% of the sample. The sample comprised pancreas tissue. These TCRs come from a male donor with IPEX syndrome.

The chain links TRBV6-5 to TRBJ2-2; TRBD1 agrees at 11 bases. Germline values: CDR1 MNHEY, CDR2 SVGAGI. This CDR3 comprises 15 residues. With 4 bases clipped from V and 6 bases from J, the junction kept 4 bases outside the gene matches. The CDR3 DNA reads as TGTGCCAGCAGTTGGACAGGGGGCAAAGCCGGGGAGCTGTTTTTT. Its translation: CASSWTGGKAGELFF.

This clone was observed a few times. Other DNA sequences in this specimen translate into the identical CDR3. The chain links TRBV11-3 to TRBJ2-7; D is ambiguous. The CDR3 extends over 13 amino acids. V lost 1 base to trimming and J lost 1 base, with 5 bases between them. Germline V gene data show CDR1 as SGHNT and CDR2 as YENEEA. The CDR3 sequence: CASSLAVSYEQYF. The CDR3 DNA reads as TGTGCCAGCAGCTTAGCTGTTTCCTACGAGCAGTACTTC.

This chain joins TRBV27 and TRBJ1-5, with a possible D match to TRBD1 (5 bases). Between the trimmed V and J ends, which lost 5 bases and 6 bases, there was a span of 23 bases. The germline V gene has CDR1 MNHEY and CDR2 SMNVEV (reference sequence). This CDR3 is 17 amino acids long. CDR3 DNA: TGTGCCAGCAGTCCGGATCCGGACGGCCCGGGGGGTCAGCCCCAGCATTTT. Protein sequence: CASSPDPDGPGGQPQHF.

This chain links TRBV6-6 with TRBJ2-7; perhaps D is TRBD1 or TRBD2 (5 bases each). Germline V CDR1 and CDR2: MNHNY, SVGAGI (reference sequence). CDR3 length equals 12 residues. V lost 6 bases and J lost 9, with 15 bases in between. This CDR3 is CASSQGLGVQYF. CDR3 DNA sequence: TGTGCCAGCAGCCAAGGACTGGGGGTGCAGTACTTC.

The gene calls are TRBV7-2 and TRBJ2-1, with 11 bases that match TRBD2. Looked up from germline, CDR1 is SGHTA and CDR2 is FQGNSA. The CDR3 totals 14 residues. The V segment lost 0 bases and the J segment 12 bases; nucleotides outside the gene matches: 4. CDR3 in amino acids: CASSLAGLAGGQFF. The CDR3 DNA follows: TGTGCCAGCAGCTTAGCTGGACTAGCGGGTGGGCAGTTCTTC. Together with reference TRBV7-2 and TRBJ2-1, the CDR3 gives the full variable domain: GAGVSQSPSNKVTEKGKDVELRCDPISGHTALYWYRQSLGQGLEFLIYFQGNSAPDKSGLPSDRFSAERTGGSVSTLTIQRTQQEDSAVYLCASSLAGLAGGQFFGPGTRLTVL.

A remark on this clone: The limits of the CDR3 on the DNA are not certain, so only TCRdb's listed CDR3 is given. V gene TRBV1 combines with J gene TRBJ1-1; TRBD1 reflects the table's D call only, with no check against the DNA. TRBV1 is an annotated pseudogene. The CDR3 is 15 amino acids long, termini counted. The CDR3 loop reads CTSSQVGPGNTEAFF.

The V and J genes are TRBV5-4 and TRBJ1-2, with D tentatively TRBD1 (5 bases). V was clipped by 4 bases and J by 6 bases, with 25 bases between them. From germline, CDR1 is SGHNT and CDR2 YYREEE (reference sequence). The CDR3 extends over 17 amino acids. The CDR3 bases are TGTGCCAGCAGCAAATTGTATATCTCGGGGGTACAAGATGGCTACACCTTC. It yields the protein CASSKLYISGVQDGYTF.

The V gene is TRBV6-6, the J gene TRBJ1-2, with a weak D call TRBD1 (5 bases). This CDR3 region has 15 residues. Trimming removed 4 bases from V and 0 bases from J, with 12 bases in between. Germline CDR1 and CDR2: MNHNY and SVGAGI (reference sequence). The CDR3 DNA sequence: TGTGCCAGCAGTTTTACCGGGACCTCTAACTATGGCTACACCTTC. Its translation: CASSFTGTSNYGYTF.

About this clone: Other DNA sequences in this specimen translate into the identical CDR3. J is TRBJ2-3 and V is TRBV5-6, with a possible D match to TRBD2 (6 bases). Germline CDR1 is SGHDT and CDR2 is YYEEEE. The V and J ends lost 0 bases and 1 base respectively, with 6 bases between them. This CDR3 region has 14 residues. CDR3 nucleotides: TGTGCCAGCAGCTTGGCGGGGGGCACAGATACGCAGTATTTT. This translates into CASSLAGGTDTQYF.

As regards this clone: Other nucleotide sequences from this sample produce the same CDR3. The chain uses TRBV18 and TRBJ2-7, with D hard to call. This CDR3 is 11 amino acids long. Germline lookup yields CDR1 KGHSH and CDR2 LQKENI. Between the trimmed V and J ends, which lost 3 bases and 4 bases, there was a span of 4 bases. The CDR3 sequence: CASSPLYEQYF. Written as DNA, the CDR3 is TGTGCCAGCTCACCTTTATACGAGCAGTACTTC.

This clone was counted a single time. V and J are TRBV29-1 and TRBJ2-3; TRBD2 matches 11 bases. The CDR3 loop spans 17 amino acids. The germline CDR1 and CDR2 sequences are SQVTM and ANQGSEA. J gave up 2 bases and V 1 base, and 8 bases lay outside the gene matches. CDR3 sequence reads: CSVEGSLAGVPTDTQYF. The CDR3 DNA is TGCAGCGTTGAAGGGTCACTAGCGGGGGTCCCCACAGATACGCAGTATTTT.

This chain links TRBV6-1 with TRBJ2-7, with TRBD2 as a possible D gene (5 bases). Deletions cut 2 bases from V and 3 bases from J, with 14 bases between. The CDR3 is 15 residues long. Germline V gene lookup returns CDR1 MNHNS and CDR2 SASEGT. The CDR3 coding sequence is TGTGCCAGCAGTGAAACTACTAGTGAGAACTACGAGCAGTACTTC. This gives the protein CASSETTSENYEQYF.

This clone showed up just a few times. The chain employs TRBV19 and TRBJ2-7; D gene ambiguous. Germline V gives CDR1 LNHDA, CDR2 SQIVND (reference sequence). CDR3 size: 14 residues. V lost 6 bases and J lost 2, with 14 bases in between. This CDR3 reads CASSPRTFPYEQYF. In nucleotides, the CDR3 is TGTGCCAGTAGCCCCCGGACGTTTCCCTACGAGCAGTACTTC. Full variable domain (remainder filled in from reference TRBV19 and TRBJ2-7): DGGITQSPKYLFRKEGQNVTLSCEQNLNHDAMYWYRQDPGQGLRLIYYSQIVNDFQKGDIAEGYSVSREKKESFPLTVTSAQKNPTAFYLCASSPRTFPYEQYFGPGTRLTVT.

The CDR3 DNA follows: TGTGCCATCAGTGATCTATCCCACGAGCAGTACTTC. It specifies CAISDLSHEQYF. The J gene is TRBJ2-7, the V gene TRBV10-3, with no clear D. Germline V CDR1 and CDR2: ENHRY, SYGVKD. V lost 3 bases to trimming and J lost 5 bases, with 8 bases between them. The CDR3 consists of 12 residues.

The chain joins TRBV2 to TRBJ1-6, with D unresolved. The length of the CDR3 is 14 residues. The V and J ends lost 5 bases and 4 bases respectively, with 9 bases between them. The germline gives CDR1 SNHLY, CDR2 FYNNEI. The CDR3 DNA reads as TGTGCCAGCAGTCGCGGATCTTATAATTCACCCCTCCACTTT. Its translation: CASSRGSYNSPLHF.

The chain is built from TRBV7-9 and TRBJ1-5; TRBD1 might be the D (6 bases). V was pared by 5 bases and J by 6 bases, with 11 bases between. Germline V lookup: CDR1 SEHNR, CDR2 FQNEAQ (reference sequence). CDR3 length: 13 residues. CDR3 region: CASSQTGTQPQHF. The CDR3 DNA is TGTGCCAGCAGCCAGACAGGAACTCAGCCCCAGCATTTT.